A single T cell receptor beta chain is shown here with its context. In assigning cohorts, the study relied on participant-reported clinical history. Recovered participants had two consecutive negative NP/OP PCR tests, healthcare professional clearance, or symptom resolution. The entry originates in a study of blood T cell repertoires in COVID-19. On the study more broadly: Samples taken during acute and convalescent COVID-19 were collected in the United States, Italy and Spain.

Using immunoSEQ multiplex PCR, the repertoire was profiled, and TCRdb retains in-frame clones only, with some absent. This sample has around 310,000 clones; about 90% occur once, and the top ten carry almost 9.5%. Trimming removed 5 bases from V and 0 bases from J; junction bases left unmatched: 11. CDR1 is LNHDA, CDR2 SQIVND, per germline (reference sequence). This CDR3 spans 18 amino acids. The sample taken for sequencing was PBMCs or T cells enriched from blood (not recorded which). This sequence was found in a woman aged 25 to 39 who had recovered from COVID-19. V gene TRBV19 combines with J gene TRBJ2-2, with 8 positions matching TRBD2. CDR3 DNA: TGTGCCAGTAGTCCCGGGGGGGCCGGGACTCCGAACACCGGGGAGCTGTTTTTT. Amino acids: CASSPGGAGTPNTGELFF.